This is a list of T cell receptor beta chains from one sample in a study of blood T cell repertoires in COVID-19. Libraries were prepared by immunoSEQ multiplex PCR; TCRdb keeps only in-frame clonotypes and omits some of them. The sample has some 200,000 clones, about 85% seen once. The sample was peripheral blood. These receptors came from an elderly woman with COVID-19, enrolled during active disease. The CDR3 runs from the conserved cysteine through the conserved F or W. The order of the fields is V gene, J gene, D gene, clone size, CDR3 DNA, CDR3 protein. The D gene is left open where the match is weak. Clone size appears in some rows only: once, few, many, or a class for an expanded clone.

V: TRBV7-2
J: TRBJ2-1
D: .
size: .
DNA: TGTGCCAGCAGCTTAATTCTTTACAATGAGCAGTTCTTC
CDR3: CASSLILYNEQFF

V: TRBV12-3/TRBV12-4
J: TRBJ1-2
D: .
size: few
DNA: TGTGCCAGCAGTTTGAGCCCTAACTATGGCTACACCTTC
CDR3: CASSLSPNYGYTF

V: TRBV5-6
J: TRBJ1-5
D: .
size: .
DNA: TGTGCCAGCAGCTTGAGGGGTTTGACTCAGCCCCAGCATTTT
CDR3: CASSLRGLTQPQHF

V: TRBV7-9
J: TRBJ2-1
D: TRBD2
size: once
DNA: TGTGCCAGCAGCTCGACTAGCGGGGGGTACAATGAGCAGTTCTTC
CDR3: CASSSTSGGYNEQFF

V: TRBV6-5
J: TRBJ1-1
D: .
size: .
DNA: TGTGCCAGCTTCAGAATGAACACTGAAGCTTTCTTT
CDR3: CASFRMNTEAFF

V: TRBV19
J: TRBJ2-1
D: TRBD1
size: once
DNA: TGTGCCAGTAGTAAGCGTACGCCCCGGAATGGACAGGGGTCCTACAATGAGCAGTTCTTC
CDR3: CASSKRTPRNGQGSYNEQFF

V: TRBV5-1
J: TRBJ1-6
D: TRBD1
size: .
DNA: TGCGCCAGCAGCCTCAGGGGGCTAGATTCACCCCTCCACTTT
CDR3: CASSLRGLDSPLHF

V: TRBV9
J: TRBJ1-2
D: .
size: .
DNA: TGTGCCAGCAGCGTAGCGGGGGATCCCTATGGCTACACCTTC
CDR3: CASSVAGDPYGYTF

V: TRBV5-1
J: TRBJ2-2
D: TRBD2
size: .
DNA: TGCGCCAGCAGCTTGGAAGGCGGGGGGAACACCGGGGAGCTGTTTTTT
CDR3: CASSLEGGGNTGELFF

V: TRBV4-1
J: TRBJ1-5
D: .
size: .
DNA: TGCGCCAGCAGCCAAGATGTGGAGGGATGGAGCAATCAGCCCCAGCATTTT
CDR3: CASSQDVEGWSNQPQHF

V: TRBV5-5
J: TRBJ1-3
D: .
size: .
DNA: TGTGCCAGCAGCTTAAACGAGAGGGGAAACACCATATATTTT
CDR3: CASSLNERGNTIYF

V: TRBV5-1
J: TRBJ1-4
D: .
size: .
DNA: TGCGCCAGCAGCTTGGGGGGAGGGAGAGGTGATGAAAAACTGTTTTTT
CDR3: CASSLGGGRGDEKLFF

V: TRBV5-1
J: TRBJ2-1
D: TRBD2
size: once
DNA: TGCGCCAGCAGCTCGGGGGGGGGCGCAGGCAATGAGCAGTTCTTC
CDR3: CASSSGGGAGNEQFF

V: TRBV4-3
J: TRBJ1-4
D: TRBD1
size: .
DNA: TGCGCCAGCAGCCAAGATCGAGGGGGCGGTGAAAAACTGTTTTTT
CDR3: CASSQDRGGGEKLFF

V: TRBV6-2/TRBV6-3
J: TRBJ1-4
D: .
size: .
DNA: TGTGCCAGCAGTTACCACCAGCCCGGAGATGAAAAACTGTTTTTT
CDR3: CASSYHQPGDEKLFF

V: TRBV7-9
J: TRBJ1-1
D: .
size: .
DNA: TGTGCCAGCAGCTTAACAGGGCCCACTGAAGCTTTCTTT
CDR3: CASSLTGPTEAFF

V: TRBV7-9
J: TRBJ1-2
D: TRBD1
size: .
DNA: TGTGCCAGAAAAGGACAGGTGACCCTAATTAACTATGGCTACACCTTC
CDR3: CARKGQVTLINYGYTF

V: TRBV5-1
J: TRBJ1-1
D: TRBD1
size: .
DNA: TGCGCCAGCAGCTTGGCTGTACCGGGACAGGGGCGGAACACTGAAGCTTTCTTT
CDR3: CASSLAVPGQGRNTEAFF

V: TRBV5-5
J: TRBJ1-3
D: .
size: .
DNA: TGTGCCAGCAGCTACGGCGGCACATCATCTGGAAACACCATATATTTT
CDR3: CASSYGGTSSGNTIYF

V: TRBV30
J: TRBJ1-6
D: .
size: .
DNA: TGTGCCTACCAGGGTGGCCCTCTAGGGGGTTCACCCCTCCACTTT
CDR3: CAYQGGPLGGSPLHF

V: TRBV6-5
J: TRBJ2-1
D: TRBD2
size: .
DNA: TGTGCCAGCAGTCTTGAGCGGGGGCCTCACAATGAGCAGTTCTTC
CDR3: CASSLERGPHNEQFF

V: TRBV24-1
J: TRBJ2-2
D: .
size: .
DNA: TGTGCCACCAGTGATTTCACTTTCAGGAAAACCGGGGAGCTGTTTTTT
CDR3: CATSDFTFRKTGELFF

V: TRBV5-1
J: TRBJ2-1
D: TRBD1
size: .
DNA: TGCGCCAGCGGGACAGGGGGCGCGGGAATCGATGTCAATGAGCAGTTCTTC
CDR3: CASGTGGAGIDVNEQFF

V: TRBV7-2
J: TRBJ2-3
D: TRBD2
size: .
DNA: TGTGCCAGCAGTGGGATAGCGGGGGGGCGCGCAGATACGCAGTATTTT
CDR3: CASSGIAGGRADTQYF

V: TRBV3-1/TRBV3-2
J: TRBJ1-6
D: .
size: .
DNA: TGTGCCAGCAGCCAGGACAACAGTATCTCACCCCTCCACTTT
CDR3: CASSQDNSISPLHF

V: TRBV18
J: TRBJ1-1
D: TRBD1
size: once
DNA: TGTGCCAGCTCCGGGACAGGGCAGACTGAAGCTTTCTTT
CDR3: CASSGTGQTEAFF

V: TRBV28
J: TRBJ1-2
D: .
size: .
DNA: TGTGCCAGCAGTCTCCCAGGGGACCCTTACTATGGCTACACCTTC
CDR3: CASSLPGDPYYGYTF